Listed below are T cell receptor beta chains from one sample, sequenced in a study of follicular helper T cells after annual influenza vaccination. Some clones are missing from TCRdb's copy, which holds only in-frame ones; the method was immunoSEQ multiplex PCR. The top ten clones hold over 0.7% of a sample with around 10,000 clones, over 65% of them seen once. The sample here was CXCR5- memory CD4+ T cells sorted from blood, taken on the day of influenza vaccination. Receptors originate from an adult who received the influenza vaccine. CDR3s include the opening cysteine and the closing phenylalanine or tryptophan. D genes are given only for firm matches. Only part of the rows carry a size: once, few, many, or a class if the clone is expanded.

clone_size j_call d_call v_call cdr3_nt cdr3_aa
NA TRBJ2-7 TRBD1 TRBV5-1 TGCGCCAGCAGTGGGACAGGGATGTCCTACGAGCAGTACTTC CASSGTGMSYEQYF
NA TRBJ2-1 NA TRBV5-1 TGCGCCAGCAGATCGGTCCCCTACAATGAGCAGTTCTTC CASRSVPYNEQFF
few TRBJ1-2 TRBD1 TRBV27 TGTGCCAGCAGCACTGGACAGGGGTGGGGCGGCTACACCTTC CASSTGQGWGGYTF
NA TRBJ2-3 NA TRBV29-1 TGCAGCGCGGGGGCTGGCAGCACAGATACGCAGTATTTT CSAGAGSTDTQYF
NA TRBJ1-1 TRBD1 TRBV19 TGTGCCAGTAGTATGGCACAGGGGGCCACTGAAGCTTTCTTT CASSMAQGATEAFF
NA TRBJ1-3 NA TRBV29-1 TGCAGCGTTCGGCCAGAGACAGCTGGAAACACCATATATTTT CSVRPETAGNTIYF
NA TRBJ2-3 NA TRBV28 TGTGCCAGCTCATTGGCGGGGGCTAGCACAGATACGCAGTATTTT CASSLAGASTDTQYF
NA TRBJ2-2 NA TRBV7-6 TGTGCCAGCAGCTTAGTGCAGGACGGGGAGCTGTTTTTT CASSLVQDGELFF
NA TRBJ2-7 TRBD2 TRBV6-5 TGTGCCAGCATGCTAGCGGGAGTAAACGAGCAGTACTTC CASMLAGVNEQYF
NA TRBJ1-5 NA TRBV6-6 TGTGCCAGCAGTTACTCTAGCAATCAGCCCCAGCATTTT CASSYSSNQPQHF
NA TRBJ2-1 NA TRBV29-1 TGCAGCGGTTCTGGACTATCGACGTATGAGCAGTTCTTC CSGSGLSTYEQFF
NA TRBJ1-2 NA TRBV2 TGTGCCAGCAGCAGACAGACCATCACTAACTATGGCTACACCTTC CASSRQTITNYGYTF
NA TRBJ2-3 TRBD1 TRBV4-3 TGCGCCAGCAGCCAAGATGCGGGAAACAGGGGGATATCAGATACGCAGTATTTT CASSQDAGNRGISDTQYF